The T cell receptor beta chain under discussion was sequenced for a study of T-cell memory formation after mild COVID-19. V lost 8 bases to trimming and J lost 7 bases, with 23 bases between them. Germline CDR1 SGHRS, CDR2 YFSETQ. This CDR3 region has 15 residues. TCRdb called the 5' RACE reads again in MiXCR, with one record for every CDR3 protein. This table has roughly 300,000 distinct CDR3 sequences, around 15% appearing once. The receptor comes from a man younger than 30 who had mild COVID-19 (a few samples of this study predate the infection). Cell type and time point are not known. The sample was PBMCs or a T cell subset sorted from them (not recorded which). The chain couples TRBV5-1 to TRBJ2-3; D is uncertain. In nucleotides, the CDR3 is TGCGCCAGTAGCCCAGCAGTGTTCACCGAAAATACGCAGTATTTT. Protein product: CASSPAVFTENTQYF.